The following is a T cell receptor (beta chain) sequence with its context. The antigen is undetermined. Germline V CDR1 and CDR2: SGHDN, FVKESK. V lost 1 base and J lost 4; bases outside the gene matches: 8. The CDR3 has 16 residues. The source of the sample is a study of shared clonotypes between healthy human individuals. Overall study findings and caveats: Among non-shared clonotypes, generation probabilities were lower than among those shared by all four donors. Though the depth was large, rarefaction showed that sorted-subset sequencing was incomplete.

Naive CD8 cells lacked CD45RO, underwent positive selection for CCR7 and left out terminally differentiated effector memory CD45RA+ cells. In replicate PCRs of sorted subsets, 150 to 200 ng DNA, approximately 32,000 T cell genomes, was used. In the authors' workflow: In the immunoSEQ data, sequences were junction-only and lacked quality scores, so filtering differed. Clones were read by immunoSEQ multiplex PCR, and TCRdb kept only the in-frame ones, dropping some. Clone size and V and J calls were adopted from that table, with D and trimming inferred from the DNA. The sample shows 500,000 to 700,000 clones, around 95% of them seen only once.

J is TRBJ1-1 and V is TRBV14, with 8 bases fitting TRBD1. The sequencing input was naive CD8+ T cells sorted from blood. This clonotype originated in a woman in her twenties or thirties in good health. CDR3 DNA sequence: TGTGCCAGCAGCCAAGGTAAGACAGGGGATAGCACTGAAGCTTTCTTT. Protein: CASSQGKTGDSTEAFF.